Listed here is a single TCR beta chain. Its target is unknown. The data were taken from a study of tumor-infiltrating lymphocytes in localized non-small cell lung cancer. Germline loops: CDR1 MNHEY, CDR2 SVGAGI. With V trimmed by 0 bases and J by 8 bases, 6 bases remained unmatched. The CDR3 is made up of 15 amino acids. Assay: immunoSEQ multiplex PCR; the TCRdb copy retains only in-frame clones and omits some. The profile shows over 15,000 clones, over 65% of them singletons. Overall study findings and caveats: TCRbeta sequencing showed higher T cell infiltration in tumors than uninvolved lung. No T-cell fraction difference was seen between IM1 and IM2 tumors.

Specimen: lung tumor tissue. The clonotype originates from a human donor with non-small cell lung cancer. This sequence joins TRBV6-5 and TRBJ1-2; 10 bases are shared with TRBD1. CDR3: CASSYSTGGGGGYTF. The CDR3 DNA reads as TGTGCCAGCAGTTACTCGACAGGGGGCGGCGGCGGCTACACCTTC.